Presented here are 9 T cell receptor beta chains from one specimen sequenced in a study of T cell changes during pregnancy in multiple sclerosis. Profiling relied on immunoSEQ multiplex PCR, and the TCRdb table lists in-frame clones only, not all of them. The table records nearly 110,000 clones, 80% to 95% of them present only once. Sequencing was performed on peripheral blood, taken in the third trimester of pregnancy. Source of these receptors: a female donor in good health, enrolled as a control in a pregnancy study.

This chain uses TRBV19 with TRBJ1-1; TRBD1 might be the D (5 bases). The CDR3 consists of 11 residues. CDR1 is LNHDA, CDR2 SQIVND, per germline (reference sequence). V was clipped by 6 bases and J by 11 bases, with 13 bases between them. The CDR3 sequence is CASRTVSEAFF. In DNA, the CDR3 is TGTGCCAGTAGGACAGTTAGTGAGGCTTTCTTT.

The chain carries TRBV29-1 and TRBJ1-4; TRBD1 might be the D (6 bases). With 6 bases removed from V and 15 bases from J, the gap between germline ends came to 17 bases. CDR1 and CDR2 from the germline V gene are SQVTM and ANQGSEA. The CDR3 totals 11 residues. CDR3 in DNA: TGCAGCGTCCAGAGGGGGTTGGAGGTGTTTTTT. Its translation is CSVQRGLEVFF.

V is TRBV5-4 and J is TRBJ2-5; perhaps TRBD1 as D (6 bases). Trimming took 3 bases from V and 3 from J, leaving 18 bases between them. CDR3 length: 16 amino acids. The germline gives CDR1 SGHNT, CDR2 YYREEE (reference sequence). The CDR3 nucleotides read TGTGCCAGCAGCTCGGAAGGGGTGGGGGCAAAAGAGACCCAGTACTTC. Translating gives CASSSEGVGAKETQYF.

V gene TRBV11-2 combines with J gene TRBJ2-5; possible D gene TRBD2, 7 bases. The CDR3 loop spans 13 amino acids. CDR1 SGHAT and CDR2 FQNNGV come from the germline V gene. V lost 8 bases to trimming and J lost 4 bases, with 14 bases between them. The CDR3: CASRWGGRETQYF. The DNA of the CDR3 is TGTGCCAGCCGCTGGGGGGGGCGAGAGACCCAGTACTTC.

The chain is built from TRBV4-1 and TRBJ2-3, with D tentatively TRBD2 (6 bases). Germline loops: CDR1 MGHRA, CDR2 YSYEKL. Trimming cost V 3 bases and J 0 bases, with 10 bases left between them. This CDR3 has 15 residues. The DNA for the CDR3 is TGCGCCAGCAGCCAGGCCGGGAGTAGCACAGATACGCAGTATTTT. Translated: CASSQAGSSTDTQYF.

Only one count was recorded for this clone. The CDR3 bases are TGTGCCAGCGGCCGGGGGGCGGGTGGTGAGCAGTTCTTC. This gives the protein CASGRGAGGEQFF. The rearrangement links TRBV7-9 to TRBJ2-1; D perhaps matches TRBD2 (7 bases). Germline-derived CDR1 and CDR2 are SEHNR and FQNEAQ (reference sequence). The CDR3 contains 13 residues. V lost 8 bases and J 9 bases, leaving 17 bases between the germline ends.

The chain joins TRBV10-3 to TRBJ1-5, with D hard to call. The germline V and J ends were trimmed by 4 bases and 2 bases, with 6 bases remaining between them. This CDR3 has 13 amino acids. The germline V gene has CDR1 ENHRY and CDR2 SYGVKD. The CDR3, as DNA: TGTGCCATCAGTGCTCCCGGCAATCAGCCCCAGCATTTT. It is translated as CAISAPGNQPQHF.

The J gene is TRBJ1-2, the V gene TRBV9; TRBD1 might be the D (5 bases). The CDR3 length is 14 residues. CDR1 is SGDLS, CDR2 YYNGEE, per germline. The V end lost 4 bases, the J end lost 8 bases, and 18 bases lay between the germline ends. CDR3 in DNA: TGTGCCAGCAGCCCGACCGGGGGTGGGGTCGGCTACACCTTC. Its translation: CASSPTGGGVGYTF.

The CDR3 here is CAWSANSLQETQYF. CDR3 coding DNA: TGTGCCTGGAGTGCGAACAGCCTACAAGAGACCCAGTACTTC. The chain has TRBV30 and TRBJ2-5; unclear D gene. From germline, CDR1 is GTSNPN and CDR2 SVGIG (reference sequence). This CDR3 is built from 14 residues. Trimming took 1 base from V and 2 from J, leaving 11 bases between them.